This T cell receptor (beta chain) was obtained from a study of blood T cell repertoires in COVID-19. Study at large: Material from acute and convalescent COVID-19 was sourced from the United States, Italy and Spain.

Original methodology: It was from reference gene primer amplification that nucleated cell counts were estimated. The data were produced by immunoSEQ multiplex PCR, yet TCRdb's version contains in-frame clones alone and is incomplete. V, J and clone size derive from that table, while D and trimming were established from the DNA sequence. The sample has roughly 200,000 clones, about 86% seen once. There are 18 residues in the CDR3. V shed 10 bases and J 0 bases; nucleotides not matched to a gene: 17. CDR1 is LNHDA, CDR2 SQIVND, per germline (reference sequence). The chain uses TRBV19 and TRBJ1-1, with TRBD1 matching 10 bases. Sequenced sample: peripheral blood. The origin of this receptor is a woman between 18 and 30 years old who had recovered from COVID-19. This chain's CDR3 is CATSDPGWDRGLNTEAFF. The CDR3 DNA reads as TGTGCCACTTCTGACCCGGGGTGGGACAGGGGCTTGAACACTGAAGCTTTCTTT.